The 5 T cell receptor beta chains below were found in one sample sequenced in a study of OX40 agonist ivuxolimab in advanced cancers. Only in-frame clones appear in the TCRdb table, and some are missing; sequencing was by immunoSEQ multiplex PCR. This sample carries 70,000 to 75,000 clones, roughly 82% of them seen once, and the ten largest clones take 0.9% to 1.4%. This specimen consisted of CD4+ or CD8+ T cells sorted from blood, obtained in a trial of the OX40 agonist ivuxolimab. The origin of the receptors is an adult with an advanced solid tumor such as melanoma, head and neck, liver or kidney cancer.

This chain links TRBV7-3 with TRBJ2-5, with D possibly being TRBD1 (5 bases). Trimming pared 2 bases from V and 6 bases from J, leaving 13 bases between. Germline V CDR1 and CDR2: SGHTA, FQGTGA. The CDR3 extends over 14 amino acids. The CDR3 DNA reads TGTGCCAGCAGCTTACGGCAGGGAACGCAGACCCAGTACTTC. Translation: CASSLRQGTQTQYF.

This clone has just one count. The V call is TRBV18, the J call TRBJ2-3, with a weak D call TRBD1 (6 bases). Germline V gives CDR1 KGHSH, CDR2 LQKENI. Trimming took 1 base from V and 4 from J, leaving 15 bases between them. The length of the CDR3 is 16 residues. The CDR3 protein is CASSPRVVQGADTQYF. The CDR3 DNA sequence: TGTGCCAGCTCACCACGGGTCGTACAGGGTGCAGATACGCAGTATTTT.

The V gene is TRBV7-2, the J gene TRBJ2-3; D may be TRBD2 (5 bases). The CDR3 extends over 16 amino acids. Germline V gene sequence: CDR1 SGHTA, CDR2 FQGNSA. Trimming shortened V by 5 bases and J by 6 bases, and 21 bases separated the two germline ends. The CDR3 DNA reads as TGTGCCAGCAGCGCAATGGGGAGTACCGTAGGGGATACGCAGTATTTT. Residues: CASSAMGSTVGDTQYF.

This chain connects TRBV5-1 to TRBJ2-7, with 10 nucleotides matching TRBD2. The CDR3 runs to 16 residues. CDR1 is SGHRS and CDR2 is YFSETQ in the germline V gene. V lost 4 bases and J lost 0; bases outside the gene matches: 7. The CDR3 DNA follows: TGCGCCAGCAGCCCCCGCCCTAGCGGGGGCTCCTACGAGCAGTACTTC. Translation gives CASSPRPSGGSYEQYF.

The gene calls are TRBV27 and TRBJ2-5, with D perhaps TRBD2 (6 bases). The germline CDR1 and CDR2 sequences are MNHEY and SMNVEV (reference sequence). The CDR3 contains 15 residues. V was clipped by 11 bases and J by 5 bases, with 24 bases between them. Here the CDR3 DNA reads TGTGCCGCCAGCAGACTAGGGGAGGTGGGGGAGACCCAGTACTTC. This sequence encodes CAASRLGEVGETQYF.